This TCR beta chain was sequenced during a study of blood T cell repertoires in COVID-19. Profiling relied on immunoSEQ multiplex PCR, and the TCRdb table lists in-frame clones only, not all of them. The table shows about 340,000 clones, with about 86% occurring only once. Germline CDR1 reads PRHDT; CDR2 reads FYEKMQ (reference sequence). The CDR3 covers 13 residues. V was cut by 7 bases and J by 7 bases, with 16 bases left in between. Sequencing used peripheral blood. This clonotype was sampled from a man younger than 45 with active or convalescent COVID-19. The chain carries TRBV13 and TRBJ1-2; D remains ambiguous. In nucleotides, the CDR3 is TGTGCCAGCACCCCCTCCGGGGTGGGTGGCTACACCTTC. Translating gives CASTPSGVGGYTF. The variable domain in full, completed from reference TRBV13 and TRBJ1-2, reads AAGVIQSPRHLIKEKRETATLKCYPIPRHDTVYWYQQGPGQDPQFLISFYEKMQSDKGSIPDRFSAQQFSDYHSELNMSSLELGDSALYFCASTPSGVGGYTFGSGTRLTVV.